Below are 18 T cell receptor beta chains sequenced from a single sample in a study of T cells after yellow fever vaccination. TCRdb processed the 5' RACE reads anew with MiXCR; each CDR3 protein has one entry. The repertoire holds around 67,000 distinct CDR3 sequences, with roughly 6.9% as singletons. Source: CD8+ T cells sorted from PBMCs, taken around 5 days after the first yellow fever vaccination. These receptors were taken from a man younger than 30 who received the YFV17D yellow fever vaccine.

The chain links TRBV6-5 to TRBJ1-1; the D is unclear. Trimming pared 3 bases from V and 0 bases from J, leaving 11 bases between. CDR1 and CDR2 from the germline V gene are MNHEY and SVGAGI. The CDR3 covers 15 residues. CDR3 bases: TGTGCCAGCAGTTATTCCCCTACCCTGAACACTGAAGCTTTCTTT. As protein: CASSYSPTLNTEAFF.

This chain joins TRBV12-3 or TRBV12-4 and TRBJ1-2; TRBD1 is a possible D gene (5 bases). Trimming pared 6 bases from V and 4 bases from J, leaving 18 bases between. This CDR3 is 15 amino acids long. Here the CDR3 DNA reads TGTGCCAGCAGCCCCACCGGGGGTAGGGGCTATGGCTACACCTTC. As protein: CASSPTGGRGYGYTF.

Ten or more counts support this clonotype. The gene calls are TRBV9 and TRBJ2-3, with 8 bases identical to TRBD2. V gave up 3 bases and J gave up 5 bases; unmatched junction bases: 8. This CDR3 region has 15 residues. Germline V gives CDR1 SGDLS, CDR2 YYNGEE. CDR3 sequence (DNA): TGTGCCAGCAGCGACCCCAGCGGGGGAGGAGATACGCAGTATTTT. Translated, it gives CASSDPSGGGDTQYF. The whole variable domain, remainder taken from reference TRBV9 and TRBJ2-3, is DSGVTQTPKHLITATGQRVTLRCSPRSGDLSVYWYQQSLDQGLQFLIQYYNGEERAKGNILERFSAQQFPDLHSELNLSSLELGDSALYFCASSDPSGGGDTQYFGPGTRLTVL.

The gene calls are TRBV12-3 or TRBV12-4 and TRBJ2-7; possibly TRBD1 for D (6 bases). CDR3 length: 14 residues. V lost 6 bases, J lost 2 bases, and 14 bases lay in between. CDR3 protein: CASRPEDRPYEQYF. The CDR3 DNA sequence: TGTGCCAGCAGACCAGAGGACAGACCCTACGAGCAGTACTTC.

J is TRBJ2-1 and V is TRBV4-1; D is ambiguous. V was trimmed by 5 bases and J by 4 bases, leaving 12 bases between them. The germline CDR1 and CDR2 sequences are MGHRA and YSYEKL. The CDR3 contains 14 residues. The CDR3 here is CASSARLGYNEQFF. In DNA, the CDR3 is TGCGCCAGCAGCGCTAGACTGGGTTACAATGAGCAGTTCTTC.

A few counts support this clonotype. The chain carries TRBV4-1 and TRBJ1-1; 7 bases align to TRBD1. The CDR3 is made up of 15 amino acids. Germline-derived CDR1 and CDR2 are MGHRA and YSYEKL. Trimming took 1 base from V and 3 from J; bases not matched to a gene: 5. This chain's CDR3 is CASSQGQGLDTEAFF. The CDR3 nucleotides are TGCGCCAGCAGCCAAGGACAGGGCTTGGACACTGAAGCTTTCTTT.

This clonotype was seen at least ten times. The chain links TRBV5-6 to TRBJ2-5; maybe TRBD1 (6 bases). V was trimmed by 4 bases and J by 5 bases, leaving 21 bases between them. Germline V gene lookup returns CDR1 SGHDT and CDR2 YYEEEE. CDR3 size: 16 residues. CDR3 amino acids: CASSVLGGAVWETQYF. The DNA of the CDR3 is TGTGCCAGCAGCGTCCTTGGGGGCGCCGTTTGGGAGACCCAGTACTTC.

The chain employs TRBV27 and TRBJ2-6; D uncertain. The germline V gene encodes CDR1 MNHEY and CDR2 SMNVEV (reference sequence). The V gene lost 6 bases and the J gene lost 5 bases, with 20 bases spanning the gap. This CDR3 has 17 residues. The CDR3 region is CASRTMGSQPRANVLTF. In DNA form, the CDR3 reads TGTGCCAGCAGGACAATGGGATCGCAACCGAGGGCCAACGTCCTGACTTTC.

This clonotype appeared a single time. The chain couples TRBV19 to TRBJ2-1, with D unclear. The CDR3 contains 13 residues. Between the trimmed V and J ends, which lost 5 bases and 9 bases, there was a span of 14 bases. Germline CDR1 reads LNHDA; CDR2 reads SQIVND (reference sequence). For the CDR3, the DNA is TGTGCCAGTAGTCCCCGTCCCTCAGGTGAGCAGTTCTTC. It specifies CASSPRPSGEQFF.

This clonotype was picked up many times. This chain uses TRBV7-9 with TRBJ2-1; TRBD2 aligns across 10 bases. There are 17 residues in the CDR3. Germline V gives CDR1 SEHNR, CDR2 FQNEAQ (reference sequence). The V and J ends lost 0 bases and 5 bases, in that order; junction bases with no gene match: 7. CDR3 loop: CASSLAVKLAGNNEQFF. The DNA of the CDR3 is TGTGCCAGCAGCTTAGCAGTTAAACTAGCGGGAAACAATGAGCAGTTCTTC.

This clonotype was counted only a few times. The chain uses TRBV7-8 and TRBJ1-2; D ambiguous. This CDR3 region has 15 residues. The V end lost 5 bases, the J end lost 0 bases, and 13 bases lay between the germline ends. Per germline, CDR1 SGHVS and CDR2 FQNEAQ. CDR3 protein: CASSTSKATNYGYTF. The DNA for the CDR3 is TGTGCCAGCAGCACCTCTAAGGCGACTAACTATGGCTACACCTTC.

This clonotype was recorded many times. This sequence joins TRBV4-2 and TRBJ2-5, with D uncertain. The V end was cut by 3 bases, the J end by 5 bases, with 7 bases between. Germline assignment: CDR1 LGHNA and CDR2 YNFKEQ. The CDR3 is made up of 12 amino acids. CDR3 sequence (DNA): TGTGCCAGCAGCCACCCGCGCGAGACCCAGTACTTC. Its translation: CASSHPRETQYF.

The table lists this clonotype with a few counts. The rearrangement uses TRBV4-1 and TRBJ1-1; TRBD1 might be the D (6 bases). V lost 4 bases and J lost 5, with 17 bases in between. The CDR3 sequence is 15 residues long. Germline V gene lookup returns CDR1 MGHRA and CDR2 YSYEKL. CDR3 residues: CASSLLQGTRTEAFF. The CDR3 region has the DNA TGCGCCAGCAGCCTATTACAGGGAACGAGGACTGAAGCTTTCTTT.

This clonotype was counted between two and nine times. The rearrangement links TRBV7-9 to TRBJ2-7; D gene unclear. Germline CDR1 reads SEHNR; CDR2 reads FQNEAQ (reference sequence). The CDR3 extends over 13 amino acids. Deletions cut 5 bases from V and 0 bases from J, with 8 bases between. CDR3 nucleotides: TGTGCCAGCAGCCACTGGATCTCCTACGAGCAGTACGTC. The encoded protein is CASSHWISYEQYV.

The table lists this clonotype with many counts. The chain combines TRBV7-9 with TRBJ1-6; D perhaps matches TRBD1 (6 bases). V dropped 4 bases and J dropped 4 bases, with 8 bases sitting between them. Per germline, CDR1 SEHNR and CDR2 FQNEAQ (reference sequence). The length of the CDR3 is 14 residues. In DNA, the CDR3 is TGTGCCAGCAGCTCGGACAGTTATAATTCACCCCTCCACTTT. It encodes CASSSDSYNSPLHF.

This clonotype was counted many times. This chain joins TRBV6-5 and TRBJ2-1, with TRBD2 matching 8 bases. Germline V gene lookup returns CDR1 MNHEY and CDR2 SVGAGI. The CDR3 totals 17 residues. V lost 1 base, J lost 1 base, and 6 bases stayed unmatched. The CDR3 loop is CASSYYFGGVSYNEQFF. The CDR3 bases are TGTGCCAGCAGTTACTATTTCGGGGGGGTGTCCTACAATGAGCAGTTCTTC.

This clonotype was observed a handful of times. The chain uses TRBV27 and TRBJ2-3; no reliable D call. The CDR3 is 14 amino acids. Between the trimmed V and J ends, which lost 3 bases and 0 bases, there was a span of 7 bases. CDR1 is MNHEY and CDR2 is SMNVEV in the germline V gene (reference sequence). CDR3 nucleotides: TGTGCCAGCAGTTTCCTGAGAAGCACAGATACGCAGTATTTT. Protein product: CASSFLRSTDTQYF.

This clonotype was observed many times. This chain connects TRBV15 to TRBJ2-2, with a weak D call TRBD2 (6 bases). The germline V gene encodes CDR1 LNHNV and CDR2 YYDKDF (reference sequence). Trimming removed 2 bases from V and 6 bases from J, with 13 bases in between. This CDR3 has 15 amino acids. The CDR3 region is CATSRTGDSAGELFF. In DNA form, the CDR3 reads TGTGCCACCAGCAGAACGGGGGATTCGGCCGGGGAGCTGTTTTTT.